This record looks at one T cell receptor beta chain sequence and its context. Its antigen is currently unknown. TCRdb keeps only in-frame clones here, not all; method: immunoSEQ multiplex PCR. The profile shows about 120,000 clones, approximately 78% of them singletons. The data belong to a study of radiation and T cells in renal cell carcinoma. In the study overall: Nephrectomy followed 15 Gy stereotactic body radiation by 4 weeks.

Time point: blood 2 weeks post-SBRT. Noted treatment: 15 Gy SBRT to primary tumor, nephrectomy 4 weeks later. Serial blood draws occurred at baseline and 2 and 4 weeks post-SBRT. This CDR3 has 17 residues. From germline, CDR1 is SGHRS and CDR2 YFSETQ. V lost 2 bases, J lost 7 bases, and 11 bases stayed unmatched. Findings and caveats of the study: Without pretreatment biopsies, baseline tumor clonotype presence was undetermined. Top tumor clonotypes rose in blood 2 weeks post-radiation, then contracted.

The chain links TRBV5-1 to TRBJ2-2, with 10 bases that match TRBD1. This sequence originates from a woman between 55 and 75 years old with renal cell carcinoma. The material was blood, obtained from a patient whose treatment included radiotherapy and nephrectomy. The CDR3 DNA is TGCGCCAGCAGCTTCCAAGGACAGGGGGACCTCCACGGGGAGCTGTTTTTT. This translates into CASSFQGQGDLHGELFF.